The T cell receptor beta chain described here comes from a study of CD4 T cells in relation to SARS-CoV-2 and coronaviruses. The wider study: Median patient age was approximately 38 years, spanning 21 to 72 years. Convalescent patients were fewer than ten males and a few females; two were Hispanic. The HLA restriction of the shared crossreactive spike epitopes was mapped. Study-wide results and caveats: Culture-expanded clones reflect memory recall rather than primary priming during culture.

Here immunoSEQ multiplex PCR was the method, and the copy in TCRdb shows in-frame clones only, minus some. The sample lists about 41,000 clones, 84% occurring once. On this clone itself: Its antigen is unknown.

The clonotype originates from an adult with COVID-19. The specimen sequenced was naive CD4+ T cells from PBMCs, cultured in vitro. The subset: naive CD4+ T cells isolated by negative enrichment.

CDR3 sequence: CAWSPREGQIGTDTQYF. The CDR3 nucleotides read TGTGCCTGGAGCCCGCGGGAGGGCCAGATTGGCACAGATACGCAGTATTTT. The chain couples TRBV30 to TRBJ2-3; 9 positions match TRBD2. Losses at the gene ends were 3 bases for V and 1 base for J; bases not matched to a gene: 11. CDR1 GTSNPN and CDR2 SVGIG come from the germline V gene (reference sequence). There are 17 residues in the CDR3.